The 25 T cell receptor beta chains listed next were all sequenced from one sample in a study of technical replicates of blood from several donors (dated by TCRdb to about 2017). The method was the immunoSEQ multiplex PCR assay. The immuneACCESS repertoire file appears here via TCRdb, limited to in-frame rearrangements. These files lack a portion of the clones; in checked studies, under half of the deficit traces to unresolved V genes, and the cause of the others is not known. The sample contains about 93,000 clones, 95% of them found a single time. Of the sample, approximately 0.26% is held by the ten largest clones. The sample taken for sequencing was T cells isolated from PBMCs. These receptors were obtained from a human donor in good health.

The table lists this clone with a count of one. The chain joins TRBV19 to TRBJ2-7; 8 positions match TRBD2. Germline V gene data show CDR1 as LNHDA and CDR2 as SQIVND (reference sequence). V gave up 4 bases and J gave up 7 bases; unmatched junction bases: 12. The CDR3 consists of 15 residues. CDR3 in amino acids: CASSTGLVRMGEQYF. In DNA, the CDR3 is TGTGCCAGTAGTACGGGACTAGTCAGGATGGGGGAGCAGTACTTC.

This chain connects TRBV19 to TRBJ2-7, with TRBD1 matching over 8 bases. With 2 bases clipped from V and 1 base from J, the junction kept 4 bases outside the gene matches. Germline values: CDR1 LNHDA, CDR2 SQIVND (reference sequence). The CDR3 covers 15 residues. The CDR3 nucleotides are TGTGCCAGTAGTATATCTACAGGGGGGTCCTACGAGCAGTACTTC. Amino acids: CASSISTGGSYEQYF.

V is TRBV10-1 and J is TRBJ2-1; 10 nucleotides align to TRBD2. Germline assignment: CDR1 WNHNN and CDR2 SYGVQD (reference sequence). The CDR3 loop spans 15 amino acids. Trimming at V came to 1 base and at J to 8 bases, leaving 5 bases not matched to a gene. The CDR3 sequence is CASSEWASGSYEQFF. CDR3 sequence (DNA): TGCGCCAGCAGTGAGTGGGCTAGCGGGAGCTATGAGCAGTTCTTC.

CDR3 in amino acids: CASKNLGSGNTIYF. CDR3 DNA: TGTGCCAGCAAAAACCTCGGGTCTGGAAACACCATATATTTT. The chain carries TRBV27 and TRBJ1-3; unclear D gene. The V end lost 7 bases, the J end lost 1 base, and 11 bases lay between the germline ends. The germline CDR1 and CDR2 sequences are MNHEY and SMNVEV (reference sequence). CDR3 length: 14 residues.

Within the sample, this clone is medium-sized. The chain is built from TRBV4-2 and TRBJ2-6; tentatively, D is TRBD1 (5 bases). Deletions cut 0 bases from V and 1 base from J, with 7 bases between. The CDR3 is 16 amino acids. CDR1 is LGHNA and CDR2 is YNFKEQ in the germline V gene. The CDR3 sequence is CASSQETGSGANVLTF. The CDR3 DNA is TGTGCCAGCAGCCAAGAAACAGGTTCTGGGGCCAACGTCCTGACTTTC.

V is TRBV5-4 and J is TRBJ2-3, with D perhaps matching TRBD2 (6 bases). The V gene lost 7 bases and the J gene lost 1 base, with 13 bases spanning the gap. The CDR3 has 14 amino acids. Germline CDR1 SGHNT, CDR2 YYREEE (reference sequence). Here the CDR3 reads CASFVGGGTDTQYF. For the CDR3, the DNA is TGTGCCAGCTTTGTGGGAGGCGGCACAGATACGCAGTATTTT. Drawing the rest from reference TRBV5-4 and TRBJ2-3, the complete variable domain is ETGVTQSPTHLIKTRGQQVTLRCSSQSGHNTVSWYQQALGQGPQFIFQYYREEENGRGNFPPRFSGLQFPNYSSELNVNALELDDSALYLCASFVGGGTDTQYFGPGTRLTVL.

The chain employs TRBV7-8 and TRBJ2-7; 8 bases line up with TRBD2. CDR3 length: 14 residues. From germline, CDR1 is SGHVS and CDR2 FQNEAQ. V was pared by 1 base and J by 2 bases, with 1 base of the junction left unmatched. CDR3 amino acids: CASSLVAGPYEQYF. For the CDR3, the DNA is TGTGCCAGCAGCTTAGTAGCGGGACCCTACGAGCAGTACTTC.

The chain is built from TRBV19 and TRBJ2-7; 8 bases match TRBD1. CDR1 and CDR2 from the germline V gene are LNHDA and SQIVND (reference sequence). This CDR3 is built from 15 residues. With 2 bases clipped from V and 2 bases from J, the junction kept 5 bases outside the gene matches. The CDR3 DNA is TGTGCCAGTAGTATATCCGAGACAGGGGCCTACGAGCAGTACTTC. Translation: CASSISETGAYEQYF.

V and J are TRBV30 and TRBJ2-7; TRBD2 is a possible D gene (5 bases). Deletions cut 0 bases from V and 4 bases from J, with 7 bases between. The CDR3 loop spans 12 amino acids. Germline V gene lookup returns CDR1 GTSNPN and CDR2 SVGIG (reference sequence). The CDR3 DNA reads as TGTGCCTGGAGTGTAGAGCGGTACGAGCAGTACTTC. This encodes CAWSVERYEQYF. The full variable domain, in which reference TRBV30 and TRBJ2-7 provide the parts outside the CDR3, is SQTIHQWPATLVQPVGSPLSLECTVEGTSNPNLYWYRQAAGRGLQLLFYSVGIGQISSEVPQNLSASRPQDRQFILSSKKLLLSDSGFYLCAWSVERYEQYFGPGTRLTVT.

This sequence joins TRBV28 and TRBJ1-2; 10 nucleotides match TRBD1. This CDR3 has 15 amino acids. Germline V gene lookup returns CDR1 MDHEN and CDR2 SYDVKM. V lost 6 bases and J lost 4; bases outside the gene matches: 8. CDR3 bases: TGTGCCAGCAGCTCGCCGACAGGGGGCCTCTATGGCTACACCTTC. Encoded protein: CASSSPTGGLYGYTF.

The CDR3 here is CTSSQGYDSGRGGELFF. The CDR3 nucleotides read TGCACCAGCAGCCAAGGGTACGATAGCGGGAGGGGCGGGGAGCTGTTTTTT. The chain carries TRBV1 and TRBJ2-2; TRBD2, as called in the table, went unchecked against the DNA. TRBV1 is a listed pseudogene. CDR3 length equals 17 residues.

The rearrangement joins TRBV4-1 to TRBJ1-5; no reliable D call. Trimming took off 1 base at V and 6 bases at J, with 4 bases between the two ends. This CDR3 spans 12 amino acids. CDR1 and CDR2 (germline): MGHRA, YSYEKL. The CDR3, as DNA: TGCGCCAGCAGCCAAGGTCTTCAGCCCCAGCATTTT. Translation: CASSQGLQPQHF.

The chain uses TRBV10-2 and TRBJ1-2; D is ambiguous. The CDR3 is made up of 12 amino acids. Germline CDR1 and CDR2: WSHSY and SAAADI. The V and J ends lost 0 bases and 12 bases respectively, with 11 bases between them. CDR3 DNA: TGCGCCAGCAGTGAGTCGACAACGGTGGACACCTTC. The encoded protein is CASSESTTVDTF.

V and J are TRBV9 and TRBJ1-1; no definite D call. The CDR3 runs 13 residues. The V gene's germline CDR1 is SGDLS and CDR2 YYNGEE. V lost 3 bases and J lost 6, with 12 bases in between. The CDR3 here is CASSGPPEAEAFF. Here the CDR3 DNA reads TGTGCCAGCAGCGGACCGCCCGAGGCTGAAGCTTTCTTT. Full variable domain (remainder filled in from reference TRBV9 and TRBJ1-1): DSGVTQTPKHLITATGQRVTLRCSPRSGDLSVYWYQQSLDQGLQFLIQYYNGEERAKGNILERFSAQQFPDLHSELNLSSLELGDSALYFCASSGPPEAEAFFGQGTRLTVV.

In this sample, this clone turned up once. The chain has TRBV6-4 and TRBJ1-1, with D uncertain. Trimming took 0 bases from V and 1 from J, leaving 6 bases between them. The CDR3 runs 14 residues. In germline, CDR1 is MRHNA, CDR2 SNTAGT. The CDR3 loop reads CASSDSSGNTEAFF. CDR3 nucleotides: TGTGCCAGCAGTGACTCGAGCGGGAACACTGAAGCTTTCTTT.

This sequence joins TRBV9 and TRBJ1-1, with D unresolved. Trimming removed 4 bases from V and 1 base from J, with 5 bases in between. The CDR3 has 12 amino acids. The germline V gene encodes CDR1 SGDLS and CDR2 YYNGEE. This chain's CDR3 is CASSPRNTEAFF. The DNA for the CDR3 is TGTGCCAGCAGCCCCCGGAACACTGAAGCTTTCTTT.

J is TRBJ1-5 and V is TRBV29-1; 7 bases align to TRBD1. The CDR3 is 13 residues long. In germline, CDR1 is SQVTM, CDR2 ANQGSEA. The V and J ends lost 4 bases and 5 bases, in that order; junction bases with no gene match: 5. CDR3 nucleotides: TGCAGCGTTGGCGGCCAGGGGGATCAGCCCCAGCATTTT. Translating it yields CSVGGQGDQPQHF.

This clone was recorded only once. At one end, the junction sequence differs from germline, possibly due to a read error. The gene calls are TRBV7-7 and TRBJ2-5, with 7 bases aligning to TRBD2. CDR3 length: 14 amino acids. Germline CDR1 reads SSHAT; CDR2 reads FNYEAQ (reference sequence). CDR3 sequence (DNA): TGTGCTAGCAGCTTACGACGGGGGGAGGAGACCCAGTACTTC. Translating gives CASSLRRGEETQYF.

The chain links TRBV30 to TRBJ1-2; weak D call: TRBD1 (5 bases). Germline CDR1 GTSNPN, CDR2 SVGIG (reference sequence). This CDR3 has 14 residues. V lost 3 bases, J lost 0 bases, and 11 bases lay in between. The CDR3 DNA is TGTGCCTGGAGCCGGGGGAATACTAACTATGGCTACACCTTC. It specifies CAWSRGNTNYGYTF.

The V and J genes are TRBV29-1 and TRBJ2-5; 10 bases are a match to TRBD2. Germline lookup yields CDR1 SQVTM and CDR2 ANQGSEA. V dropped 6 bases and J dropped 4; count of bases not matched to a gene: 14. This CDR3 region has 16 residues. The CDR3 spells CSVDGVAGGLGETQYF. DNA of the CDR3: TGCAGCGTGGACGGAGTAGCGGGAGGTTTAGGAGAGACCCAGTACTTC.

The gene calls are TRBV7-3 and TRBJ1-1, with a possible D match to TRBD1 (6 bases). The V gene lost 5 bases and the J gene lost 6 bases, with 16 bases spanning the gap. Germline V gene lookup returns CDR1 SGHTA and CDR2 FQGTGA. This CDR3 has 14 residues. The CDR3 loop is CASSSTGRAAEAFF. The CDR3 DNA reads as TGTGCCAGCAGCAGTACAGGGAGGGCCGCTGAAGCTTTCTTT.

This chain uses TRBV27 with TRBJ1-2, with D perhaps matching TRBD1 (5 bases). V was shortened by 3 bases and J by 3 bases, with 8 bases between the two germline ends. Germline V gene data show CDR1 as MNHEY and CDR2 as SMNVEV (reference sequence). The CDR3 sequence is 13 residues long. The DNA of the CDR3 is TGTGCCAGCAGTTTGGGAGGGGACTATGGCTACACCTTC. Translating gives CASSLGGDYGYTF.

The CDR3 sequence is CASSPPWGQGNEKLFF. The CDR3 nucleotides read TGTGCCAGCAGCCCCCCCTGGGGACAGGGGAATGAAAAACTGTTTTTT. J is TRBJ1-4 and V is TRBV7-9; the match to TRBD1 covers 10 bases. The V and J ends lost 5 bases and 5 bases, in that order; junction bases with no gene match: 8. This CDR3 has 16 residues. The V gene's germline CDR1 is SEHNR and CDR2 FQNEAQ (reference sequence).

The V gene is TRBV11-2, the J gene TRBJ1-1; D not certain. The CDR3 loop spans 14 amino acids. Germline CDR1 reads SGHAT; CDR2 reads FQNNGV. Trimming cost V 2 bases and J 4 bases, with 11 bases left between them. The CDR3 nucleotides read TGTGCCAGCAGCTTAACAGACCTATCCACTGAAGCTTTCTTT. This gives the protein CASSLTDLSTEAFF.

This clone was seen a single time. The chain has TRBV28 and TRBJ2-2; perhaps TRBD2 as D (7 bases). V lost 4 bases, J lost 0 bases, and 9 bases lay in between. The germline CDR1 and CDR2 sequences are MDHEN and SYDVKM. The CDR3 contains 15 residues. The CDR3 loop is CASSSGGANTGELFF. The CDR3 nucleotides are TGTGCCAGCAGTTCGGGGGGCGCGAACACCGGGGAGCTGTTTTTT.